Detailed here is one T cell receptor beta chain. This sample stems from a study of blood T cell repertoires in COVID-19. Overall study: Sites across the United States, Italy and Spain contributed samples from acute and convalescent COVID-19.

Only in-frame clones appear in the TCRdb table, and some are missing; sequencing was by immunoSEQ multiplex PCR. The sample contains 150,000 or so clones, approximately 91% of which appear only once. CDR3 length: 14 residues. Germline V gene lookup returns CDR1 SGHVS and CDR2 FQNEAQ. V lost 6 bases to trimming and J lost 4 bases; unmatched junction nucleotides: 6. Sequenced input: peripheral blood. The V gene is TRBV7-8, the J gene TRBJ2-5; 9 nucleotides agree with TRBD1. The receptor was isolated from a man between 18 and 29 years old with acute or convalescent COVID-19. In DNA, the CDR3 is TGTGCCAGCAGTTCACAGGGGGCCGGAGAGACCCAGTACTTC. This translates into CASSSQGAGETQYF.